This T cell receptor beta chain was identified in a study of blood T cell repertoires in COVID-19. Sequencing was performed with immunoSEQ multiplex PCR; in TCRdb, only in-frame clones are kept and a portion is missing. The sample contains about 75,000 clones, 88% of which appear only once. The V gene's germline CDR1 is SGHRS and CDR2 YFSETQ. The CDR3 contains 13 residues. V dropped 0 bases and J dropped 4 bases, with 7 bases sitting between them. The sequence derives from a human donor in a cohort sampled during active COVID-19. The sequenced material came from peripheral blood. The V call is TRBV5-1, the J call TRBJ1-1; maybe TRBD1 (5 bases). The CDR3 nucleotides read TGCGCCAGCAGCTTGGGCAGGGTCACTGAAGCTTTCTTT. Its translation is CASSLGRVTEAFF.